These T cell receptor beta chains were read from a single sample in a study of breast tumors, draining lymph nodes, adjacent tissues. TCRdb re-analysed the multiplex PCR reads in MiXCR, keeping a single row per CDR3 protein. The data show 200,000 to 300,000 distinct CDR3 sequences, 30% seen once. The sequenced sample was axillary lymph node tissue. These receptors were obtained from a female donor with breast cancer. Some clones in this sample may be carry-over from other donors' samples. CDR3s include the opening cysteine and the closing phenylalanine or tryptophan. The order of the fields is clone size, D gene, V gene, J gene, CDR3 protein, CDR3 DNA. A D gene is named only where the DNA matches it firmly. Size tells how often a clone was seen (once, few, many) or the class of an expanded clone, and some rows leave it out.

abundance: medium-sized; d_gene: NA; v_gene: TRBV29-1; j_gene: TRBJ1-2; CDR3aa: CSVEGPINYGYTF; CDR3nt: TGCAGCGTTGAAGGGCCGATTAACTATGGCTACACCTTC
abundance: NA; d_gene: NA; v_gene: TRBV7-8; j_gene: TRBJ1-2; CDR3aa: CASSLRTSGAGWGTGDGYTF; CDR3nt: TGTGCCAGCAGCTTGAGGACTAGCGGGGCAGGGTGGGGGACTGGAGATGGCTACACCTTC
abundance: many; d_gene: TRBD2; v_gene: TRBV5-6; j_gene: TRBJ2-1; CDR3aa: CASSYGTSGTEQFF; CDR3nt: TGTGCCAGCAGCTACGGGACTAGCGGGACTGAGCAGTTCTTC
abundance: many; d_gene: NA; v_gene: TRBV12-3/TRBV12-4; j_gene: TRBJ1-2; CDR3aa: CASSQQIGANYGYTF; CDR3nt: TGTGCCAGCAGTCAACAAATAGGAGCTAACTATGGCTACACCTTC
abundance: NA; d_gene: TRBD1; v_gene: TRBV7-9; j_gene: TRBJ1-1; CDR3aa: CASSPRTGGTEAFF; CDR3nt: TGTGCCAGCAGCCCCCGGACAGGCGGCACTGAAGCTTTCTTT
abundance: NA; d_gene: NA; v_gene: TRBV7-6; j_gene: TRBJ1-3; CDR3aa: CASSPTDGAGNTICF; CDR3nt: TGTGCCAGCAGCCCAACGGACGGGGCTGGAAACACCATATGTTTT
abundance: many; d_gene: TRBD1; v_gene: TRBV5-1; j_gene: TRBJ2-7; CDR3aa: CASSRGQGSHEQYF; CDR3nt: TGCGCCAGCAGTAGGGGACAGGGCAGCCACGAGCAGTACTTC
abundance: many; d_gene: TRBD2; v_gene: TRBV24-1; j_gene: TRBJ2-2; CDR3aa: CATSDRTAGTGELFF; CDR3nt: TGTGCCACCAGTGATCGAACAGCGGGGACCGGGGAGCTGTTTTTT
abundance: many; d_gene: TRBD2; v_gene: TRBV4-2; j_gene: TRBJ2-1; CDR3aa: CASSQEVASGLLLGEQFF; CDR3nt: TGTGCCAGCAGCCAAGAGGTGGCTAGCGGACTACTTCTAGGAGAGCAGTTCTTC
abundance: many; d_gene: NA; v_gene: TRBV13; j_gene: TRBJ1-3; CDR3aa: CASSFWTAGNTIYF; CDR3nt: TGTGCCAGCAGCTTCTGGACAGCGGGAAACACCATATATTTT
abundance: many; d_gene: TRBD2; v_gene: TRBV19; j_gene: TRBJ2-1; CDR3aa: CASSTGTNYNEQFF; CDR3nt: TGTGCCAGTAGTACCGGGACTAACTACAATGAGCAGTTCTTC
abundance: NA; d_gene: TRBD1; v_gene: TRBV6-7; j_gene: TRBJ1-5; CDR3aa: CASAQKPSQGEGAQPQHF; CDR3nt: TGTGCCAGCGCCCAGAAACCCTCCCAGGGTGAGGGGGCTCAGCCCCAGCATTTT
abundance: many; d_gene: TRBD1; v_gene: TRBV2; j_gene: TRBJ2-7; CDR3aa: CASSLTGQNQFEQYF; CDR3nt: TGTGCCAGCAGTCTTACGGGACAGAACCAATTCGAGCAGTACTTC
abundance: many; d_gene: TRBD1; v_gene: TRBV7-9; j_gene: TRBJ1-2; CDR3aa: CASSSLDRESYGYTF; CDR3nt: TGTGCCAGCAGCTCACTGGACAGGGAAAGCTATGGCTACACCTTC
abundance: many; d_gene: NA; v_gene: TRBV11-3; j_gene: TRBJ2-5; CDR3aa: CASSFSLQETQYF; CDR3nt: TGTGCCAGCAGCTTCTCTCTCCAAGAGACCCAGTACTTC
abundance: many; d_gene: TRBD2; v_gene: TRBV7-6; j_gene: TRBJ2-3; CDR3aa: CASSLQPAGATDTQYF; CDR3nt: TGTGCCAGCAGCTTACAACCAGCGGGAGCCACAGATACGCAGTATTTT
abundance: many; d_gene: NA; v_gene: TRBV12-3/TRBV12-4; j_gene: TRBJ1-5; CDR3aa: CASSFIDQPQHF; CDR3nt: TGTGCCAGCAGTTTTATCGATCAGCCCCAGCATTTT
abundance: NA; d_gene: TRBD2; v_gene: TRBV2; j_gene: TRBJ2-7; CDR3aa: CASSYSRLAFEQYF; CDR3nt: TGTGCCAGCAGTTACTCCAGACTAGCGTTCGAGCAGTACTTC
abundance: many; d_gene: NA; v_gene: TRBV7-2; j_gene: TRBJ2-3; CDR3aa: CASSLVRQLSTDTQYF; CDR3nt: TGTGCCAGCAGCTTAGTGCGACAGCTGAGCACAGATACGCAGTATTTT
abundance: many; d_gene: NA; v_gene: TRBV6-6; j_gene: TRBJ2-3; CDR3aa: CASSQGHRTDTQYF; CDR3nt: TGTGCCAGCAGTCAAGGTCATCGGACAGATACGCAGTATTTT
abundance: NA; d_gene: NA; v_gene: TRBV6-1; j_gene: TRBJ2-3; CDR3aa: CASSLESRGPFTDTQYF; CDR3nt: TGTGCCAGCAGCCTCGAGAGCCGGGGCCCATTCACAGATACGCAGTATTTT
abundance: once; d_gene: NA; v_gene: TRBV7-6; j_gene: TRBJ1-5; CDR3aa: CASSLAGQANQPQHF; CDR3nt: TGTGCCAGCAGCTTAGCCGGACAAGCTAATCAGCCCCAGCATTTT
abundance: NA; d_gene: NA; v_gene: TRBV10-3; j_gene: TRBJ1-1; CDR3aa: CAISEVQWNTEAFF; CDR3nt: TGTGCCATCAGTGAGGTTCAATGGAACACTGAAGCTTTCTTT